This is a list of T cell receptor beta chains from one sample in a study of blood T cell repertoires in COVID-19. Generated by immunoSEQ multiplex PCR, the TCRdb table keeps only in-frame clones and is missing some. Found here are 200,000 to 250,000 clones, 65% to 90% of them singletons; the top ten hold 5% to 6.5%. Sequencing was done on a sample of peripheral blood. The receptors derive from a man aged 45-60 years with COVID-19, enrolled during active disease. The CDR3 runs from the conserved cysteine through the conserved F or W. Each record gives: V gene, D gene, clone size, J gene, CDR3 protein, CDR3 DNA. D genes are given only for firm matches. Only some rows state a clone size, as once, few, many or a class for expanded clones.

v_call: TRBV2; d_call: NA; clone_size: NA; j_call: TRBJ1-2; cdr3_aa: CASRRGGGIVYGYTF; cdr3_nt: TGTGCCAGCAGGAGGGGAGGGGGAATCGTCTATGGCTACACCTTC
v_call: TRBV9; d_call: NA; clone_size: NA; j_call: TRBJ2-2; cdr3_aa: CASRIGQSGELFF; cdr3_nt: TGTGCCAGCAGGATCGGACAGTCCGGGGAGCTGTTTTTT
v_call: TRBV18; d_call: NA; clone_size: NA; j_call: TRBJ1-6; cdr3_aa: CASRLQGPNNSPLHF; cdr3_nt: TGTGCCAGCCGCTTACAGGGTCCTAATAATTCACCCCTCCACTTT
v_call: TRBV29-1; d_call: NA; clone_size: NA; j_call: TRBJ2-4; cdr3_aa: CSVAQLNIQYF; cdr3_nt: TGCAGCGTTGCCCAGTTGAACATTCAGTACTTC
v_call: TRBV4-1; d_call: NA; clone_size: NA; j_call: TRBJ2-7; cdr3_aa: CASSRTALSGAYEQYF; cdr3_nt: TGCGCCAGCAGCCGCACAGCGCTGTCAGGGGCCTACGAGCAGTACTTC
v_call: TRBV30; d_call: TRBD2; clone_size: NA; j_call: TRBJ2-3; cdr3_aa: CAYTGRGGWTDTQYF; cdr3_nt: TGTGCCTATACCGGGCGGGGGGGCTGGACAGATACGCAGTATTTT
v_call: TRBV4-1; d_call: NA; clone_size: NA; j_call: TRBJ2-7; cdr3_aa: CASSQDGTVYEQYF; cdr3_nt: TGCGCCAGCAGCCAAGATGGAACAGTTTACGAGCAGTACTTC
v_call: TRBV13; d_call: TRBD2; clone_size: NA; j_call: TRBJ2-2; cdr3_aa: CASSPLAGGPLTGELFF; cdr3_nt: TGTGCCAGCAGCCCCCTAGCGGGGGGGCCGTTGACCGGGGAGCTGTTTTTT
v_call: TRBV19; d_call: NA; clone_size: NA; j_call: TRBJ1-3; cdr3_aa: CASSPTYGNTIYF; cdr3_nt: TGTGCCAGTTCACCGACATACGGAAACACCATATATTTT
v_call: TRBV19; d_call: TRBD1; clone_size: NA; j_call: TRBJ1-5; cdr3_aa: CASSSGQGVQPQHF; cdr3_nt: TGTGCCAGTAGTTCTGGACAGGGAGTTCAACCCCAGCATTTT
v_call: TRBV7-6; d_call: NA; clone_size: few; j_call: TRBJ1-1; cdr3_aa: CASSLLSGGLVGGMNTEAFF; cdr3_nt: TGTGCCAGCAGCTTACTATCCGGGGGATTAGTGGGCGGAATGAACACTGAAGCTTTCTTT
v_call: TRBV5-8; d_call: NA; clone_size: NA; j_call: TRBJ2-7; cdr3_aa: CASSSGQYTYEQYF; cdr3_nt: TGTGCCAGCAGCTCGGGACAATACACCTACGAGCAGTACTTC
v_call: TRBV19; d_call: NA; clone_size: NA; j_call: TRBJ2-3; cdr3_aa: CASLQGWGSTDTQYF; cdr3_nt: TGTGCCAGTTTGCAGGGTTGGGGCAGCACAGATACGCAGTATTTT
v_call: TRBV5-1; d_call: TRBD2; clone_size: NA; j_call: TRBJ2-7; cdr3_aa: CASSLGLGGGARLGYEQYF; cdr3_nt: TGCGCCAGCAGCTTGGGTCTTGGCGGGGGGGCTCGTCTCGGGTACGAGCAGTACTTC
v_call: TRBV15; d_call: TRBD1; clone_size: NA; j_call: TRBJ2-1; cdr3_aa: CATSRDRGNYNEQFF; cdr3_nt: TGTGCCACCAGCAGGGACAGGGGAAACTACAATGAGCAGTTCTTC
v_call: TRBV5-1; d_call: NA; clone_size: NA; j_call: TRBJ1-1; cdr3_aa: CASSPIIGGMTNTEAFF; cdr3_nt: TGCGCCAGCAGCCCGATAATCGGAGGGATGACGAACACTGAAGCTTTCTTT
v_call: TRBV3-1/TRBV3-2; d_call: TRBD2; clone_size: NA; j_call: TRBJ2-3; cdr3_aa: CASSPGLAAPDTQYF; cdr3_nt: TGTGCCAGCAGCCCGGGACTAGCGGCTCCAGATACGCAGTATTTT
v_call: TRBV18; d_call: NA; clone_size: NA; j_call: TRBJ1-6; cdr3_aa: CASSPRQVGDSPLHF; cdr3_nt: TGTGCCAGCTCACCTAGACAGGTAGGGGATTCACCCCTCCACTTT
v_call: TRBV5-1; d_call: NA; clone_size: NA; j_call: TRBJ1-3; cdr3_aa: CASSTTGTGNTIYF; cdr3_nt: TGCGCCAGCAGCACCACAGGGACTGGAAACACCATATATTTT
v_call: TRBV30; d_call: NA; clone_size: NA; j_call: TRBJ1-2; cdr3_aa: CAWSVGTSYGYTF; cdr3_nt: TGTGCCTGGAGTGTTGGGACATCCTATGGCTACACCTTC
v_call: TRBV15; d_call: NA; clone_size: NA; j_call: TRBJ2-5; cdr3_aa: CATSRDHTGTYF; cdr3_nt: TGTGCCACCAGCAGAGATCACACGGGGACATACTTC
v_call: TRBV28; d_call: TRBD1; clone_size: NA; j_call: TRBJ2-7; cdr3_aa: CASRQQGTAYEQYF; cdr3_nt: TGTGCCAGCAGACAACAGGGGACGGCGTACGAGCAGTACTTC
v_call: TRBV4-1; d_call: NA; clone_size: NA; j_call: TRBJ1-4; cdr3_aa: CASSQEVRGVEEKLFF; cdr3_nt: TGCGCCAGCAGCCAAGAGGTCCGGGGGGTAGAGGAAAAACTGTTTTTT
v_call: TRBV12-3/TRBV12-4; d_call: TRBD1; clone_size: NA; j_call: TRBJ2-7; cdr3_aa: CASSFGTGDEQYF; cdr3_nt: TGTGCCAGCAGTTTCGGAACAGGGGACGAGCAGTACTTC
v_call: TRBV28; d_call: TRBD2; clone_size: NA; j_call: TRBJ2-1; cdr3_aa: CASRPSGSSGYNEQFF; cdr3_nt: TGTGCCAGCAGGCCCTCGGGGTCTAGCGGATACAATGAGCAGTTCTTC
v_call: TRBV28; d_call: NA; clone_size: NA; j_call: TRBJ1-5; cdr3_aa: CASTGRSNQPQHF; cdr3_nt: TGTGCCTCAACAGGGAGAAGCAATCAGCCCCAGCATTTT
v_call: TRBV11-2; d_call: TRBD1; clone_size: NA; j_call: TRBJ1-3; cdr3_aa: CASSSLRGDRDSGNTIYF; cdr3_nt: TGTGCCAGCAGCTCTTTACGGGGGGACAGGGACTCTGGAAACACCATATATTTT
v_call: TRBV13; d_call: NA; clone_size: NA; j_call: TRBJ2-3; cdr3_aa: CASSGYSQDTQYF; cdr3_nt: TGTGCCAGCAGCGGTTACAGCCAAGATACGCAGTATTTT
v_call: TRBV19; d_call: TRBD1; clone_size: NA; j_call: TRBJ1-4; cdr3_aa: CASISAGTVNEKLFF; cdr3_nt: TGTGCCAGTATTTCGGCCGGGACAGTGAATGAAAAACTGTTTTTT
v_call: TRBV9; d_call: NA; clone_size: NA; j_call: TRBJ2-5; cdr3_aa: CASSVESTFQETQYF; cdr3_nt: TGTGCCAGCAGCGTAGAGTCGACTTTCCAAGAGACCCAGTACTTC
v_call: TRBV10-2; d_call: TRBD1; clone_size: NA; j_call: TRBJ2-3; cdr3_aa: CASMDRGLTDTQYF; cdr3_nt: TGCGCCAGCATGGACAGGGGGCTTACAGATACGCAGTATTTT
v_call: TRBV4-1; d_call: NA; clone_size: once; j_call: TRBJ2-3; cdr3_aa: CASSPGLYTDTQYF; cdr3_nt: TGCGCCAGCAGCCCGGGACTTTACACAGATACGCAGTATTTT
v_call: TRBV6-5; d_call: NA; clone_size: NA; j_call: TRBJ2-6; cdr3_aa: CAGGGAGANVLTF; cdr3_nt: TGTGCCGGAGGGGGGGCCGGGGCCAACGTCCTGACTTTC
v_call: TRBV24-1; d_call: NA; clone_size: NA; j_call: TRBJ1-2; cdr3_aa: CATQEGGGTYGYTF; cdr3_nt: TGTGCCACCCAGGAGGGTGGGGGGACCTATGGCTACACCTTC
v_call: TRBV6-5; d_call: NA; clone_size: NA; j_call: TRBJ2-2; cdr3_aa: CASSYGLRRSGELFF; cdr3_nt: TGTGCCAGCAGCTATGGCCTACGGCGGTCCGGGGAGCTGTTTTTT
v_call: TRBV11-3; d_call: NA; clone_size: NA; j_call: TRBJ2-5; cdr3_aa: CASSRHVRETQYF; cdr3_nt: TGTGCCAGCAGTCGACACGTCCGAGAGACCCAGTACTTC
v_call: TRBV7-9; d_call: NA; clone_size: NA; j_call: TRBJ1-1; cdr3_aa: CASSLFGGNTEAFF; cdr3_nt: TGTGCCAGCAGCTTATTTGGCGGGAACACTGAAGCTTTCTTT
v_call: TRBV5-1; d_call: NA; clone_size: once; j_call: TRBJ1-2; cdr3_aa: CASSSQGSGYTF; cdr3_nt: TGCGCCAGCAGCTCGCAGGGGTCTGGCTACACCTTC
v_call: TRBV5-1; d_call: TRBD2; clone_size: NA; j_call: TRBJ2-5; cdr3_aa: CASSAGLAGGKIGLRLYQETQYF; cdr3_nt: TGCGCCAGCAGCGCCGGACTAGCGGGGGGTAAAATAGGGCTGCGATTGTACCAAGAGACCCAGTACTTC
v_call: TRBV4-1; d_call: NA; clone_size: NA; j_call: TRBJ2-7; cdr3_aa: CASSQDGGLYEQYF; cdr3_nt: TGCGCCAGCAGCCAAGATGGGGGCCTTTACGAGCAGTACTTC
v_call: TRBV7-6; d_call: NA; clone_size: NA; j_call: TRBJ2-1; cdr3_aa: CASSLAQVRAHYNEQFF; cdr3_nt: TGTGCCAGCAGCTTAGCACAGGTCCGGGCCCACTACAATGAGCAGTTCTTC